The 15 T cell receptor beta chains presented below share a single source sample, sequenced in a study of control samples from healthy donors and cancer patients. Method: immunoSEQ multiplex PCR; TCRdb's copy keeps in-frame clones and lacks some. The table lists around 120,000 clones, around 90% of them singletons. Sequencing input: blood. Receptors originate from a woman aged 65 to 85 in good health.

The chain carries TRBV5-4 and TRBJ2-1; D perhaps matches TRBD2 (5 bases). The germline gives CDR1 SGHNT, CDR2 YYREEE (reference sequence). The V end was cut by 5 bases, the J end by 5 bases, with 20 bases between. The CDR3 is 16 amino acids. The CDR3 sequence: CASRNDLVSGNNEQFF. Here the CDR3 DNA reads TGTGCCAGCAGGAATGATTTGGTATCGGGGAACAATGAGCAGTTCTTC. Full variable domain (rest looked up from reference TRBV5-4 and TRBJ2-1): ETGVTQSPTHLIKTRGQQVTLRCSSQSGHNTVSWYQQALGQGPQFIFQYYREEENGRGNFPPRFSGLQFPNYSSELNVNALELDDSALYLCASRNDLVSGNNEQFFGPGTRLTVL.

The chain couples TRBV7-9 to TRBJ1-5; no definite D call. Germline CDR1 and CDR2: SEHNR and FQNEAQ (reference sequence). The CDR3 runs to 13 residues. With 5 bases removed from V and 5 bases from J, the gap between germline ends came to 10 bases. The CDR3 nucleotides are TGTGCCAGCAGCACCGATGGATATCAGCCCCAGCATTTT. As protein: CASSTDGYQPQHF.

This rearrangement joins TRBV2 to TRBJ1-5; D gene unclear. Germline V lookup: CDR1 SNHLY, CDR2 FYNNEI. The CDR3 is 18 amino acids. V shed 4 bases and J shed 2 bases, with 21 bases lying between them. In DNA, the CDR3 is TGTGCCAGCAGTGCCTCTGCGGCAGGCGCCAGCGGCAATCAGCCCCAGCATTTT. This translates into CASSASAAGASGNQPQHF.

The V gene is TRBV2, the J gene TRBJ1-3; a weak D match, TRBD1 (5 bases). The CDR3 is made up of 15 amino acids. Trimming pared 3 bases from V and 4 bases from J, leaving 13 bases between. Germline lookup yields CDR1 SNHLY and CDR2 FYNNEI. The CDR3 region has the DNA TGTGCCAGCAGTGAGGGGCGTATTATCGGAAACACCATATATTTT. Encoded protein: CASSEGRIIGNTIYF.

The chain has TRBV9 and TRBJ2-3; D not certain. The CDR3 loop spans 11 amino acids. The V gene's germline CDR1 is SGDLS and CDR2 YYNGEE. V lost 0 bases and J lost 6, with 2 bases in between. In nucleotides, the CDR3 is TGTGCCAGCAGCGTAGGTGATACGCAGTATTTT. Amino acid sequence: CASSVGDTQYF.

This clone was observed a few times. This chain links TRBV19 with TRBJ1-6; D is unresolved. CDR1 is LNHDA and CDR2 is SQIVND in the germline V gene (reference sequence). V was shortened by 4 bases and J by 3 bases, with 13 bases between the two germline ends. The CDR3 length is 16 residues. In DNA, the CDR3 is TGTGCCAGTAGTAGAGGCGGCAGACTCTATAATTCACCCCTCCACTTT. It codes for CASSRGGRLYNSPLHF.

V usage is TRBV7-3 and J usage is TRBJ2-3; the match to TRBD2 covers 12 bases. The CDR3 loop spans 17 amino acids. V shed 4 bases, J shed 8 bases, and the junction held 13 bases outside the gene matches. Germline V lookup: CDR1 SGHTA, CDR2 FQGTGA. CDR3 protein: CASSSSGLAGRDITQYF. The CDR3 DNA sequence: TGTGCCAGCAGCTCCTCAGGACTAGCGGGGCGGGATATTACGCAGTATTTT.

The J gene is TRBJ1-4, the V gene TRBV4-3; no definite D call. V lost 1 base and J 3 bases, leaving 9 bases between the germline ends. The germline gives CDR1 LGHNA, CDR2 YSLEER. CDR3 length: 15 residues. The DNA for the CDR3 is TGCGCCAGCAGCCAAGTTCTAGGTTCTAATGAAAAACTGTTTTTT. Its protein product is CASSQVLGSNEKLFF.

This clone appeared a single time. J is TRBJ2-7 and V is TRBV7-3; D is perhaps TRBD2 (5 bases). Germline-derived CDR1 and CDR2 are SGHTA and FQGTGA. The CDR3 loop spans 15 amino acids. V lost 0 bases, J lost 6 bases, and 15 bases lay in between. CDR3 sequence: CASSLTQTKAAEQYF. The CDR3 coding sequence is TGTGCCAGCAGCTTAACCCAGACTAAAGCTGCCGAGCAGTACTTC.

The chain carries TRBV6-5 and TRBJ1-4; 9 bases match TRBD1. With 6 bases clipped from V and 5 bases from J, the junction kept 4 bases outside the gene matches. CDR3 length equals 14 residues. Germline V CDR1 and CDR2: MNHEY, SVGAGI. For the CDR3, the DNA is TGTGCCAGCAGCACGGGACAGGGCAATGAAAAACTGTTTTTT. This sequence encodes CASSTGQGNEKLFF.

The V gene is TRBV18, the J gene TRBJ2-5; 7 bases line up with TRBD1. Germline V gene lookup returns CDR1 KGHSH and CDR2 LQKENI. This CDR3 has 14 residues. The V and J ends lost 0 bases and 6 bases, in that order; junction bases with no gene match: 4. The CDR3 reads CASSPPQGWKTQYF. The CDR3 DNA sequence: TGTGCCAGCTCACCACCACAGGGGTGGAAGACCCAGTACTTC.

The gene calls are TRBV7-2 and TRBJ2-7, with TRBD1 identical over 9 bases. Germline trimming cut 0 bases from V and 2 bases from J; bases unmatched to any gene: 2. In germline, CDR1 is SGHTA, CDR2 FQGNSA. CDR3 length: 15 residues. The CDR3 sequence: CASSLAGTGTYEQYF. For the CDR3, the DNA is TGTGCCAGCAGCTTAGCCGGGACAGGGACCTACGAGCAGTACTTC.

The CDR3 loop is CASSLLGGHGYTF. The DNA for the CDR3 is TGTGCCAGCAGCTTGTTGGGGGGCCATGGCTACACCTTC. The chain is built from TRBV5-4 and TRBJ1-2; tentatively, D is TRBD1 (6 bases). The CDR3 is 13 amino acids. Germline lookup yields CDR1 SGHNT and CDR2 YYREEE (reference sequence). Trimming left V 1 base short and J 6 bases short, with 10 bases between.

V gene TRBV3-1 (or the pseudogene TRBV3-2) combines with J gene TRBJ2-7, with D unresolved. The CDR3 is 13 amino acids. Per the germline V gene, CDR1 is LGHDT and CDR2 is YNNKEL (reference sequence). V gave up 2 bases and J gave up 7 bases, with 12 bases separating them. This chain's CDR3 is CASSQYGRLEQYF. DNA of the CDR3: TGTGCCAGCAGCCAATACGGTCGATTGGAGCAGTACTTC.

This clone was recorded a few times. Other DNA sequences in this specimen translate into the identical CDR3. CDR3: CASSPNNQPQHF. In DNA, the CDR3 is TGTGCCAGTAGCCCGAACAATCAGCCCCAGCATTTT. This chain uses TRBV19 with TRBJ1-5, with D unresolved. V dropped 6 bases and J dropped 3 bases, with 6 bases sitting between them. Germline lookup yields CDR1 LNHDA and CDR2 SQIVND (reference sequence). The CDR3 length is 12 residues. Complete variable domain (other parts from reference TRBV19 and TRBJ1-5): DGGITQSPKYLFRKEGQNVTLSCEQNLNHDAMYWYRQDPGQGLRLIYYSQIVNDFQKGDIAEGYSVSREKKESFPLTVTSAQKNPTAFYLCASSPNNQPQHFGDGTRLSIL.